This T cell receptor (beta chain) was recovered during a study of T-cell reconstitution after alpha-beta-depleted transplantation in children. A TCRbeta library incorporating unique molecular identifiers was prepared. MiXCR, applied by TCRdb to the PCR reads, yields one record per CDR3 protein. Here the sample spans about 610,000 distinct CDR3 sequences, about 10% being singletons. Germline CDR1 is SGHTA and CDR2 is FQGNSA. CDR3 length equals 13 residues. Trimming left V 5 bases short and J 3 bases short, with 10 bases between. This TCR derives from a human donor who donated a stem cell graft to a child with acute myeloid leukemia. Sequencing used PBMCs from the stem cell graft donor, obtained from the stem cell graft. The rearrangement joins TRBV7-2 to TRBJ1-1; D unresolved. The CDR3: CASSAERDTEAFF. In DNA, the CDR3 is TGTGCCAGCAGCGCCGAGAGGGACACTGAAGCTTTCTTT.